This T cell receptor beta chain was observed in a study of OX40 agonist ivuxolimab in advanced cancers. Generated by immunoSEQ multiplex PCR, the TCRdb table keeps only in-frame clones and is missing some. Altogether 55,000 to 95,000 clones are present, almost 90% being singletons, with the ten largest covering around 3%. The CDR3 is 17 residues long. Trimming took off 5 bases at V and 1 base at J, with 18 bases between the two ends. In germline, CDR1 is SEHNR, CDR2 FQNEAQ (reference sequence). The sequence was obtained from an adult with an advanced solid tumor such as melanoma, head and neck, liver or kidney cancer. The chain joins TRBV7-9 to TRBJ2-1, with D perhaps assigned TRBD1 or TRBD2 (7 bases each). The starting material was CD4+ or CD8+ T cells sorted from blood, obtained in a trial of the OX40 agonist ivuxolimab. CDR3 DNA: TGTGCCAGCAGCCCGGTGACAGGGAGGGGATCCTACAATGAGCAGTTCTTC. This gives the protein CASSPVTGRGSYNEQFF.